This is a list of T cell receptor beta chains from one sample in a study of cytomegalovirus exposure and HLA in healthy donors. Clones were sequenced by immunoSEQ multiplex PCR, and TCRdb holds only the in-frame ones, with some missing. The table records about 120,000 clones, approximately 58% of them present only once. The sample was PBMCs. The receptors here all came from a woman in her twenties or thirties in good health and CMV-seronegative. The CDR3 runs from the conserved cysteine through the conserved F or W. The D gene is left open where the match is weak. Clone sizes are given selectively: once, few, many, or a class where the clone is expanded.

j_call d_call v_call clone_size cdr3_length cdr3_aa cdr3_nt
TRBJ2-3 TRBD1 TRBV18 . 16 CASSPQQGAFGDTQYF TGTGCCAGCTCACCACAACAGGGGGCGTTCGGAGATACGCAGTATTTT
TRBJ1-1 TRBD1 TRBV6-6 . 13 CASSRDRGTEAFF TGTGCCAGCAGCCGGGACAGGGGCACTGAAGCTTTCTTT
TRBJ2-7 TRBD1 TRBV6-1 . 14 CASSVGTGTYEQYF TGTGCCAGCAGTGTCGGGACAGGGACCTACGAGCAGTACTTC
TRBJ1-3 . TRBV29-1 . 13 CSVGAGAGNTIYF TGCAGCGTTGGGGCAGGGGCTGGAAACACCATATATTTT
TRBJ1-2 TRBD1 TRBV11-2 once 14 CASSDRDRVNGYTF TGTGCCAGCAGCGACCGGGACAGGGTGAATGGCTACACCTTC
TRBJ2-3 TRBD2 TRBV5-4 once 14 CASSFAGGTDTQYF TGTGCCAGCAGCTTTGCGGGAGGGACAGATACGCAGTATTTT
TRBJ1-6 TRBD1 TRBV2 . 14 CASSEHRGGSPLHF TGTGCCAGCAGTGAACACAGGGGTGGTTCACCCCTCCACTTT
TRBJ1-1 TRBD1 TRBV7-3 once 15 CASSPGDRGDTEAFF TGTGCCAGCAGCCCTGGGGACAGGGGGGACACTGAAGCTTTCTTT
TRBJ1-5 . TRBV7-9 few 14 CASSSGGSNQPQHF TGTGCCAGCAGCTCTGGCGGGAGCAATCAGCCCCAGCATTTT
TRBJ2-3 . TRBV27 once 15 CASSLFGQTTDTQYF TGTGCCAGCAGTTTGTTCGGACAGACCACAGATACGCAGTATTTT
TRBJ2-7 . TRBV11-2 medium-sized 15 CASSPDPGNTYEQYF TGTGCCAGCAGCCCCGACCCGGGGAATACCTACGAGCAGTACTTC
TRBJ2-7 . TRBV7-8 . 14 CASSIGQTTYEQYF TGTGCCAGCAGCATCGGACAGACGACCTACGAGCAGTACTTC
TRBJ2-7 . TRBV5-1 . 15 CASSLGRGSTYEQYF TGCGCCAGCAGCTTGGGTAGGGGCTCCACCTACGAGCAGTACTTC
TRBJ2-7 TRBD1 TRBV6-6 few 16 CASSYTTGVGSYEQYF TGTGCCAGCAGCTACACTACAGGGGTGGGCTCCTACGAGCAGTACTTC
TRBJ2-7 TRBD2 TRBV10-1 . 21 CASSESWLAGDETSRFYEQYF TGCGCCAGCAGTGAGTCGTGGCTAGCGGGAGACGAAACCTCGCGGTTCTACGAGCAGTACTTC
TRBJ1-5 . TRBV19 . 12 CASTTGYQPQHF TGTGCCAGTACGACAGGTTACCAGCCCCAGCATTTT
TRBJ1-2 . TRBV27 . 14 CASSSWTSNYGYTF TGTGCCAGCAGTTCATGGACATCTAACTATGGCTACACCTTC
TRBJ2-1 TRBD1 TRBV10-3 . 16 CAISGNRGNSYNEQFF TGTGCCATCAGTGGAAACAGGGGGAACTCCTACAATGAGCAGTTCTTC
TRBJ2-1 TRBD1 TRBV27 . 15 CASSWGQGAGNEQFF TGTGCCAGCAGTTGGGGACAGGGGGCCGGGAATGAGCAGTTCTTC
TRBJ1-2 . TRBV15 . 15 CATSRVREGVEGYTF TGTGCCACCAGCAGAGTACGAGAGGGGGTCGAGGGCTACACCTTC
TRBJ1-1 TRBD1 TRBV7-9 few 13 CAVPDQGDTEAFF TGTGCCGTCCCCGACCAGGGGGACACTGAAGCTTTCTTT
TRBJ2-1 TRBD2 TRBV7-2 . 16 CASSSVAGVVYNEQFF TGTGCCAGCAGCTCCGTAGCGGGAGTGGTCTACAATGAGCAGTTCTTC